The 32 T cell receptor beta chains reported below all come from one sample, sequenced in a study of blood T cells in healthy people across ages (dated by TCRdb to the mid-2010s). Library method: 5' RACE. The sequencer was an Illumina HiSeq 2500. The second PCR ran for roughly 7 to 11 cycles and used a J-beta primer mix along with a sample-barcoded 5' primer. Starting from the raw public reads, TCRdb applied fastp trimming at Q25, assembled clones with MiXCR and retained in-frame beta chains. A single entry per CDR3 protein holds the most common genes and DNA from its merged rows. The sample table lists 780,000 or so distinct CDR3 sequences, approximately 55% of them with a count of one. About 42% of the sample rests with the top ten. Source material: blood. Receptors were obtained from an elderly man in good health.

This clonotype was picked up a small number of times. The DNA of the CDR3 is TGTGCCAGCTCATTCTTTCCGACGGGGAGGACCTCCTACGAGCAGTACTTC. This translates into CASSFFPTGRTSYEQYF. The chain links TRBV18 to TRBJ2-7, with a tentative D call TRBD2 (6 bases). Deletions cut 5 bases from V and 0 bases from J, with 20 bases between. Germline V lookup: CDR1 KGHSH, CDR2 LQKENI. This CDR3 contains 17 residues.

The CDR3 region is CASSLEPSGRVVTQYF. The DNA for the CDR3 is TGTGCCAGCAGCTTAGAGCCTAGCGGGAGGGTAGTGACCCAGTACTTC. The chain recombines TRBV11-2 with TRBJ2-5; TRBD2 agrees at 12 bases. The CDR3 sequence is 16 residues long. Per the germline V gene, CDR1 is SGHAT and CDR2 is FQNNGV. V shed 0 bases and J 7 bases; nucleotides not matched to a gene: 6.

This chain connects TRBV5-1 to TRBJ1-1; 8 nucleotides line up with TRBD1. The germline CDR1 and CDR2 sequences are SGHRS and YFSETQ. The CDR3 has 14 amino acids. The V gene end was trimmed by 5 bases and the J gene end by 4 bases; junction bases not matched to a gene: 7. As DNA, the CDR3 is TGCGCCAGCAGACCCGGGACAGGAAGCACTGAAGCTTTCTTT. Its protein is CASRPGTGSTEAFF.

This rearrangement joins TRBV20-1 to TRBJ2-1; 7 bases line up with TRBD2. V trimming: 6 bases; J trimming: 1 base; junction bases outside the gene matches: 9. Germline loops: CDR1 DFQATT, CDR2 SNEGSKA (reference sequence). The CDR3 has 15 residues. CDR3 sequence: CSAPTSEWSYNEQFF. The CDR3 nucleotides are TGCAGTGCGCCTACTAGCGAGTGGTCCTACAATGAGCAGTTCTTC.

J is TRBJ2-6 and V is TRBV2; D gene uncertain. Germline-derived CDR1 and CDR2 are SNHLY and FYNNEI. With 8 bases removed from V and 0 bases from J, the gap between germline ends came to 11 bases. The CDR3 is 15 residues long. DNA of the CDR3: TGTGCCAGCTCCCGTCGGGTCTCTGGGGCCAACGTCCTGACTTTC. Protein sequence: CASSRRVSGANVLTF.

The CDR3 nucleotides are TGTGCCTCCAGCCCTGTGGCGGGAGAGACAGATACGCAGTATTTT. Its protein is CASSPVAGETDTQYF. This sequence joins TRBV28 and TRBJ2-3; 7 bases map to TRBD2. Germline CDR1 reads MDHEN; CDR2 reads SYDVKM. The CDR3 totals 15 residues. The V and J ends lost 11 bases and 3 bases, in that order; junction bases with no gene match: 14.

The chain combines TRBV12-3 or TRBV12-4 with TRBJ1-1, with 8 bases identical to TRBD1. This CDR3 is 13 amino acids long. V trimming: 5 bases; J trimming: 3 bases; junction bases outside the gene matches: 2. This CDR3 is CASSTGGYTEAFF. CDR3 sequence (DNA): TGTGCCAGCAGTACAGGGGGATACACTGAAGCTTTCTTT.

This clonotype was detected once. J is TRBJ1-1 and V is TRBV7-2; D is perhaps TRBD1 (5 bases). The V gene lost 1 base and the J gene lost 6 bases, with 9 bases spanning the gap. Per germline, CDR1 SGHTA and CDR2 FQGNSA. This CDR3 region has 13 residues. This chain's CDR3 is CASSLVREAEAFF. CDR3 in DNA: TGTGCCAGCAGCTTAGTCAGGGAGGCTGAAGCTTTCTTT. The entire variable domain, with the rest obtained from reference TRBV7-2 and TRBJ1-1, is as follows: GAGVSQSPSNKVTEKGKDVELRCDPISGHTALYWYRQSLGQGLEFLIYFQGNSAPDKSGLPSDRFSAERTGGSVSTLTIQRTQQEDSAVYLCASSLVREAEAFFGQGTRLTVV.

This chain links TRBV5-1 with TRBJ2-1, with 9 bases matching TRBD2. Germline assignment: CDR1 SGHRS and CDR2 YFSETQ. This CDR3 is built from 17 residues. J was trimmed by 9 bases and V by 4 bases; bases with no gene match: 17. CDR3 residues: CASSGTSWAGGPSEQFF. As DNA, the CDR3 is TGCGCCAGCAGCGGGACGAGCTGGGCGGGAGGGCCCAGTGAGCAGTTCTTC.

There are many counts of this clonotype. This sequence joins TRBV29-1 and TRBJ1-1; TRBD1 might be the D (5 bases). Germline CDR1 and CDR2: SQVTM and ANQGSEA. The germline V and J ends were trimmed by 2 bases and 1 base, with 8 bases remaining between them. This CDR3 is 13 amino acids long. CDR3 region: CSVELGGNTEAFF. The CDR3 DNA follows: TGCAGCGTTGAATTGGGGGGGAACACTGAAGCTTTCTTT.

This chain links TRBV14 with TRBJ2-3, with D perhaps TRBD2 (5 bases). The CDR3 length is 15 residues. Trimming stripped 1 base from V and 14 bases from J, with 22 bases between. CDR1 is SGHDN and CDR2 is FVKESK in the germline V gene. DNA of the CDR3: TGTGCCAGCAGCCAAGGCGAGGGAATAGGCAGATACGCGTATTTT. The encoded protein is CASSQGEGIGRYAYF.

The chain uses TRBV6-5 and TRBJ2-3; either TRBD1 or TRBD2 may supply D (5 bases each). V shed 4 bases and J shed 4 bases, with 15 bases lying between them. The germline CDR1 and CDR2 sequences are MNHEY and SVGAGI. CDR3 size: 15 residues. CDR3 nucleotides: TGTGCCAGCAGTTTATCCGGGACGGGGCCAGATACGCAGTATTTT. It translates to CASSLSGTGPDTQYF.

The V call is TRBV5-1, the J call TRBJ1-5; D is ambiguous. V was shortened by 5 bases and J by 4 bases, with 19 bases between the two germline ends. Germline CDR1 is SGHRS and CDR2 is YFSETQ. The CDR3 consists of 16 residues. The CDR3 loop is CASRSGWPELNQPQHF. The CDR3 nucleotides read TGCGCCAGCAGAAGTGGATGGCCGGAGCTTAATCAGCCCCAGCATTTT.

The V and J genes are TRBV6-5 and TRBJ2-5; 8 bases match TRBD2. The J segment lost 3 bases and the V segment lost 6 bases, leaving 9 bases of the junction unmatched. Germline values: CDR1 MNHEY, CDR2 SVGAGI. CDR3 length: 15 residues. In DNA form, the CDR3 reads TGTGCCAGCAGCCCAAGGGGTAGCGGGAAAGAGACCCAGTACTTC. This translates into CASSPRGSGKETQYF.

CDR3 protein: CAFSLDTSTGYAYF. CDR3 DNA sequence: TGTGCCTTCAGCTTAGACACTTCTACGGGATACGCGTATTTT. V and J are TRBV7-2 and TRBJ2-3; maybe TRBD2 (5 bases). The V end lost 11 bases, the J end lost 14 bases, and 29 bases lay between the germline ends. CDR1 is SGHTA and CDR2 is FQGNSA in the germline V gene. This CDR3 spans 14 amino acids.

The chain couples TRBV20-1 to TRBJ2-4; D possibly corresponds to TRBD1 (6 bases). The J call may be in error: the DNA end matches TRBJ2-7 better. The V gene's germline CDR1 is DFQATT and CDR2 SNEGSKA (reference sequence). The CDR3 loop spans 13 amino acids. The CDR3 region is CSARSGTTYEQYF. CDR3 sequence (DNA): TGCAGTGCTAGGTCCGGGACAACCTACGAGCAGTACTTC.

Note on this clonotype: The junction differs from germline at one of its ends, possibly a read error. The chain combines TRBV2 with TRBJ2-7; TRBD1 aligns across 8 bases. Germline V lookup: CDR1 SNHLY, CDR2 FYNNEI. The CDR3 runs 13 residues. The CDR3 spells CARRDRSSDEQYF. The DNA of the CDR3 is TGTGCCAGACGGGACAGGAGCTCCGACGAGCAGTACTTC.

This clonotype was observed many times. This chain links TRBV20-1 with TRBJ1-4, with D possibly TRBD1 on 5 matching bases. The CDR3 runs 13 residues. The germline V gene encodes CDR1 DFQATT and CDR2 SNEGSKA (reference sequence). The V end lost 6 bases, the J end lost 4 bases, and 12 bases lay between the germline ends. For the CDR3, the DNA is TGCAGTGCCGGGGGGGGAATTAATGAAAAACTGTTTTTT. It is translated as CSAGGGINEKLFF.

This chain joins TRBV3-1 and TRBJ1-2, with unresolved D. The CDR3 runs to 17 residues. V was trimmed by 0 bases and J by 3 bases, leaving 17 bases between them. Germline CDR1 and CDR2: LGHDT and YNNKEL (reference sequence). The chain's CDR3 is CASSQDRASLTHYGYTF. The DNA of the CDR3 is TGTGCCAGCAGCCAAGATAGGGCCAGCCTTACCCACTATGGCTACACCTTC.

The chain carries TRBV7-2 and TRBJ2-5, with D perhaps matching TRBD1 (6 bases). V was trimmed by 1 base and J by 7 bases, leaving 10 bases between them. CDR3 length equals 13 residues. Germline-derived CDR1 and CDR2 are SGHTA and FQGNSA. CDR3: CASSLGTVGTQYF. In DNA form, the CDR3 reads TGTGCCAGCAGCTTAGGGACAGTCGGGACCCAGTACTTC.

The V gene is TRBV10-3, the J gene TRBJ2-4, with 10 bases that match TRBD1. The DNA end is a closer match to TRBJ2-7, so the J assignment may be wrong. The length of the CDR3 is 13 residues. Germline CDR1 reads ENHRY; CDR2 reads SYGVKD. For the CDR3, the DNA is TGTGCCACCGTACGGGACAGGGGTAACGAGCAGTACTTC. The encoded protein is CATVRDRGNEQYF.

The gene calls are TRBV28 and TRBJ1-1, with D possibly matching TRBD1 (6 bases). The CDR3 is made up of 15 amino acids. Trimming pared 5 bases from V and 1 base from J, leaving 14 bases between. Germline loops: CDR1 MDHEN, CDR2 SYDVKM. CDR3 loop: CASSPLGAQNTEAFF. DNA for the CDR3: TGTGCCAGCAGTCCGTTGGGGGCCCAGAACACTGAAGCTTTCTTT.

This clonotype was seen more than once but under ten times. The chain carries TRBV12-3 or TRBV12-4 and TRBJ2-7; 9 bases agree with TRBD1. V gave up 3 bases and J gave up 5 bases; unmatched junction bases: 8. The CDR3 has 15 amino acids. The CDR3 loop reads CASSFPGTGRNEQYF. The CDR3 nucleotides read TGTGCCAGCAGTTTCCCTGGGACAGGGCGCAACGAGCAGTACTTC.

The count of this clonotype is one. This chain uses TRBV5-1 with TRBJ2-6; 7 bases match TRBD1. The CDR3 is made up of 18 amino acids. Germline V CDR1 and CDR2: SGHRS, YFSETQ. V was pared by 9 bases and J by 1 base, with 16 bases of the junction left unmatched. CDR3 nucleotide sequence: TGCGCCAACCTCCTCTCACCGGGACAGAAATCTGGGGCCAACGTCCTGACTTTC. Protein sequence: CANLLSPGQKSGANVLTF.

This clonotype was counted only a few times. The gene calls are TRBV20-1 and TRBJ1-2; D might be TRBD1 (5 bases). Germline V gene sequence: CDR1 DFQATT, CDR2 SNEGSKA (reference sequence). Between the trimmed V and J ends, which lost 5 bases and 4 bases, there was a span of 17 bases. The CDR3 loop spans 14 amino acids. CDR3 region: CSARGTQTPYGYTF. The CDR3 nucleotides are TGCAGTGCTCGCGGGACCCAAACCCCCTATGGCTACACCTTC.

CDR3 sequence: CASSEGQGAEKLFF. CDR3 nucleotide sequence: TGTGCCAGCAGTGAAGGGCAGGGGGCTGAAAAACTGTTTTTT. The chain recombines TRBV2 with TRBJ1-4; 8 nucleotides line up with TRBD1. CDR1 is SNHLY, CDR2 FYNNEI, per germline. Trimming cost V 1 base and J 7 bases; bases outside gene matches: 2. The CDR3 loop spans 14 amino acids.

This chain links TRBV6-5 with TRBJ2-1; 7 bases are shared with TRBD1. The CDR3 sequence is 13 residues long. From germline, CDR1 is MNHEY and CDR2 SVGAGI. After removal of 0 bases from V and 10 bases from J, the junction contained 3 bases not matched to a gene. CDR3 loop: CASSYSTGYEQFF. CDR3 in DNA: TGTGCCAGCAGTTACTCGACAGGGTACGAGCAGTTCTTC.

About this clonotype itself: The junction and the germline gene differ at one end; a read error may be behind it. This chain uses TRBV25-1 with TRBJ2-3; 11 nucleotides agree with TRBD2. This CDR3 is built from 19 residues. Germline CDR1 and CDR2: MGHDK and SYGVNS. CDR3 DNA: TGTGCCAGCAGTGAATGGTTCCCTAGCGGGGGGAATAGCACGGATACGCAGTATTTT. It is translated as CASSEWFPSGGNSTDTQYF. The full variable domain, in which reference TRBV25-1 and TRBJ2-3 provide the parts outside the CDR3, is EADIYQTPRYLVIGTGKKITLECSQTMGHDKMYWYQQDPGMELHLIHYSYGVNSTEKGDLSSESTVSRIRTEHFPLTLESARPSHTSQYLCASSEWFPSGGNSTDTQYFGPGTRLTVL.

This clonotype came up many times. V usage is TRBV7-2 and J usage is TRBJ2-7, with 7 positions matching TRBD2. Trimming took 3 bases from V and 1 from J; bases not matched to a gene: 3. This CDR3 comprises 14 residues. Germline lookup yields CDR1 SGHTA and CDR2 FQGNSA. CDR3 sequence (DNA): TGTGCCAGCAGCTTCCAGGGAGGGTCCTACGAGCAGTACTTC. As protein: CASSFQGGSYEQYF. Supplemented by reference TRBV7-2 and TRBJ2-7, the full variable domain reads GAGVSQSPSNKVTEKGKDVELRCDPISGHTALYWYRQSLGQGLEFLIYFQGNSAPDKSGLPSDRFSAERTGGSVSTLTIQRTQQEDSAVYLCASSFQGGSYEQYFGPGTRLTVT.

In its sample, this clonotype was seen many times. CDR3 residues: CASSQDWGGAQAGELFF. The CDR3 region has the DNA TGCGCCAGCAGCCAAGATTGGGGGGGGGCCCAGGCCGGGGAGCTGTTTTTT. The chain couples TRBV4-1 to TRBJ2-2; possibly TRBD2 for D (7 bases). The V and J ends lost 0 bases and 6 bases respectively, with 17 bases between them. This CDR3 is 17 amino acids long. Germline CDR1 reads MGHRA; CDR2 reads YSYEKL.

DNA of the CDR3: TGCAGCGCCGGCGACAGGGCGGATGGCTACACCTTC. Translating gives CSAGDRADGYTF. The rearrangement joins TRBV29-1 to TRBJ1-2; 7 nucleotides align to TRBD1. Unmatched junction bases numbered 8, after V lost 7 bases and J lost 6 bases. CDR1 SQVTM and CDR2 ANQGSEA come from the germline V gene. This CDR3 region has 12 residues. The full variable domain, its missing parts supplied by reference TRBV29-1 and TRBJ1-2, is SAVISQKPSRDICQRGTSLTIQCQVDSQVTMMFWYRQQPGQSLTLIATANQGSEATYESGFVIDKFPISRPNLTFSTLTVSNMSPEDSSIYLCSAGDRADGYTFGSGTRLTVV.

The chain links TRBV27 to TRBJ2-7; no reliable D call. Deletions cut 2 bases from V and 3 bases from J, with 8 bases between. Germline assignment: CDR1 MNHEY and CDR2 SMNVEV (reference sequence). CDR3 length: 13 amino acids. As DNA, the CDR3 is TGTGCCAGCAGTTTAGAACCTCGCTACGAGCAGTACTTC. This translates into CASSLEPRYEQYF.